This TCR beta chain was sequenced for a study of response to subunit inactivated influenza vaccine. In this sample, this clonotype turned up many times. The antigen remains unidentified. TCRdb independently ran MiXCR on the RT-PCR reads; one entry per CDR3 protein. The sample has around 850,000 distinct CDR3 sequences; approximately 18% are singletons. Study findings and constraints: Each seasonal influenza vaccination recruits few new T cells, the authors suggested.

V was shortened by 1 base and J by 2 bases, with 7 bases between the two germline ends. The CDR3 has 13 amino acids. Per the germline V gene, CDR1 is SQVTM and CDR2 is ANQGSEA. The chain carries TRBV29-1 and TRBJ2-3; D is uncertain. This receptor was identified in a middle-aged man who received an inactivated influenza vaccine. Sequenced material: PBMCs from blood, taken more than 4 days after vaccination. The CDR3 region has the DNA TGCAGCGTTGAAGGGAGACTCACAGATACGCAGTATTTT. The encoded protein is CSVEGRLTDTQYF.